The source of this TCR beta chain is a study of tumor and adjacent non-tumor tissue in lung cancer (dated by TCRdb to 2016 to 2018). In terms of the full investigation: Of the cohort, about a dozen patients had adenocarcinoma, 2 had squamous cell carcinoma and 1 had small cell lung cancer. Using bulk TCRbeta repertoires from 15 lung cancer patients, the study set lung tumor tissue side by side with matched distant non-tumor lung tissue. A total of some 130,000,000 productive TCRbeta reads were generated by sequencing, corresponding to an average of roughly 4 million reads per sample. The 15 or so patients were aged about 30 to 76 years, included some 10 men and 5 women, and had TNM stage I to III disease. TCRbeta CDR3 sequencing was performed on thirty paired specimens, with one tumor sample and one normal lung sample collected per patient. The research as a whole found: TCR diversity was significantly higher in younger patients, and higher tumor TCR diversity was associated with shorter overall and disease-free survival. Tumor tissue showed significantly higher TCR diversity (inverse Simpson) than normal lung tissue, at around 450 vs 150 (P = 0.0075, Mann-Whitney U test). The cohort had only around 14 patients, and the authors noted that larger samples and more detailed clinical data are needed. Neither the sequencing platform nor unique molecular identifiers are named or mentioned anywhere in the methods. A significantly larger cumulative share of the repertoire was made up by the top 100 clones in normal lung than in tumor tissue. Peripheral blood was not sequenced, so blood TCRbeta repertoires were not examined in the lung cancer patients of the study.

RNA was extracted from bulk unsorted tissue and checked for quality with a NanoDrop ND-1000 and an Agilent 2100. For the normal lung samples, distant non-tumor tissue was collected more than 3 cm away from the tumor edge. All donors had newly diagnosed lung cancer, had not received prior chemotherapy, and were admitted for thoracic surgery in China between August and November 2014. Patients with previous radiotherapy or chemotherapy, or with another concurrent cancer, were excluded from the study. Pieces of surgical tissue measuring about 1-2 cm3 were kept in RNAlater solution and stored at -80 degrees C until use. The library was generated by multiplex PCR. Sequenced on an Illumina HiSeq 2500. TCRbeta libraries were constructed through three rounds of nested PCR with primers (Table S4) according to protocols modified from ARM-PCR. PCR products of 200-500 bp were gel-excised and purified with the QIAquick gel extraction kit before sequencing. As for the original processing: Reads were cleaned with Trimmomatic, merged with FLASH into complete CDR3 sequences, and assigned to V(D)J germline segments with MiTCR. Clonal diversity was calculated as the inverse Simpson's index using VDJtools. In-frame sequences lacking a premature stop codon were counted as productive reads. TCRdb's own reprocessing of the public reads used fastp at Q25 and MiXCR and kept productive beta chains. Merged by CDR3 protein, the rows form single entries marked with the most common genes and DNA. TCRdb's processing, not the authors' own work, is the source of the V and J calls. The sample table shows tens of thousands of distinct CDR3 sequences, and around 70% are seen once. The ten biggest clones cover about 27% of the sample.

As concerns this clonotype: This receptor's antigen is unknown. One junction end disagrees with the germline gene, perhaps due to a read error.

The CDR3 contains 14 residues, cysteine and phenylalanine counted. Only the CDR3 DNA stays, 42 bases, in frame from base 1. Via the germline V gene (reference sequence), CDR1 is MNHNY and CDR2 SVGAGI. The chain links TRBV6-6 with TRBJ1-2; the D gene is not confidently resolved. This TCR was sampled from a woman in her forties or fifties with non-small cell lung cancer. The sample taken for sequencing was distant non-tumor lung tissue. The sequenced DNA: TGTGCCAACAGTCCCACGGGAGTTTCGGGTGGCTACACATTC. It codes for CANSPTGVSGGYTF.